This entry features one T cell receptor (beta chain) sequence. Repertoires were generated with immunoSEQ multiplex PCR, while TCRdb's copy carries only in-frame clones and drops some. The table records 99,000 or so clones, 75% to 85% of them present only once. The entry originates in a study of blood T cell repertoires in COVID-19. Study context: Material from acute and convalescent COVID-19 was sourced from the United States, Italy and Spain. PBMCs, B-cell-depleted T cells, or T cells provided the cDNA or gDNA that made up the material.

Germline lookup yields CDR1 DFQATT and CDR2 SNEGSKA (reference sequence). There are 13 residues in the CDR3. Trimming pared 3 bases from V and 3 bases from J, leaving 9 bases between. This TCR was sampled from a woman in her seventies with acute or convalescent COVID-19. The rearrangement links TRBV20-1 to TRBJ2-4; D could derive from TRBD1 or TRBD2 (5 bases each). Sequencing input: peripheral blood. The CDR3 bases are TGCAGTGCTAGTGGGGCGGGCAAAAACATTCAGTACTTC. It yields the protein CSASGAGKNIQYF.